Shown below are 29 T cell receptor beta chains from a single sample sequenced in a study of blood T cells in healthy people across ages. A second PCR of about 6 to 11 cycles used a sample-barcoded 5' primer and a J-beta primer mix. MiXCR was run by TCRdb on the 5' RACE reads, yielding one entry per CDR3 protein. The data contain about 930,000 distinct CDR3 sequences, 25% to 35% of them seen just once; the ten biggest clones take up about a tenth. These sequences were also reported in another study, on T cells of mothers and their children.

What was sequenced was blood. Receptors originate from a woman aged 40 to 50 in good health.

Turning to this clonotype: With a much larger clone just one base away, this may be a read error. V is TRBV7-2 and J is TRBJ2-7; tentative D call: TRBD1 (6 bases). The CDR3 sequence is 13 residues long. Between the trimmed V and J ends, which lost 4 bases and 9 bases, there was a span of 16 bases. In germline, CDR1 is SGHTA, CDR2 FQGNSA. In DNA form, the CDR3 reads TGTGCCAGCAGCTCAGGGCCTGAGGGGGTGCAGTACTTC. It is translated as CASSSGPEGVQYF.

This clonotype came up once. The chain employs TRBV29-1 and TRBJ1-1, with 10 positions matching TRBD1. Unmatched junction bases numbered 9, after V lost 5 bases and J lost 0 bases. Germline V gene data show CDR1 as SQVTM and CDR2 as ANQGSEA. CDR3 length equals 16 residues. CDR3 sequence reads: CSVSGTGEILNTEAFF. Written as DNA, the CDR3 is TGCAGCGTTTCGGGGACAGGGGAAATCTTGAACACTGAAGCTTTCTTT.

The rearrangement joins TRBV12-3 or TRBV12-4 to TRBJ2-3; 15 nucleotides line up with TRBD2. J was trimmed by 6 bases and V by 2 bases; bases with no gene match: 9. The CDR3 covers 18 residues. Here the CDR3 DNA reads TGTGCCAGCAGTTTATTTTTCGGGACTAGCGGGGGGACCGATACGCAGTATTTT. Amino acid sequence: CASSLFFGTSGGTDTQYF.

As concerns this clonotype: This may arise from a read error, as a much more abundant clone is one base away. V gene TRBV29-1 combines with J gene TRBJ2-7; no firm D call. Trimming removed 7 bases at V and 3 bases at J, with 13 bases between. CDR3 length equals 12 residues. Germline V gene lookup returns CDR1 SQVTM and CDR2 ANQGSEA. The CDR3 DNA reads as TGCAGCGCTCAACTCGGGCTCTACGAGCAGTACTTC. Protein product: CSAQLGLYEQYF.

As for this clonotype: Since a much larger clone is just one base distant, this may be a read error. The rearrangement joins TRBV2 to TRBJ1-1; D not certain. The length of the CDR3 is 11 residues. The germline CDR1 and CDR2 sequences are SNHLY and FYNNEI. The CDR3 bases are TGTGCCGGCAGTGAAAACACTGAAGCTTTCTTT. This encodes CAGSENTEAFF.

Points on this clonotype: Its ends do not fully match the called genes, so a read error is possible. The chain couples TRBV15 to TRBJ1-2; D gene unclear. The CDR3 covers 13 residues. Per the germline V gene, CDR1 is LNHNV and CDR2 is YYDKDF (reference sequence). This chain's CDR3 is CVTSRGGSYGYTF. As DNA, the CDR3 is TGTGTCACCAGCAGAGGAGGATCCTATGGCTACACCTTC.

With respect to this clonotype: This may be a read error: a much more frequent sequence differs by one nucleotide. The V gene is TRBV7-3, the J gene TRBJ2-7; 7 bases map to TRBD1. Germline V gene data show CDR1 as SGHTA and CDR2 as FQGTGA. Trimming at V came to 5 bases and at J to 2 bases, leaving 9 bases not matched to a gene. The CDR3 covers 15 residues. The CDR3 reads CASSPYPGQTYEQYF. The DNA for the CDR3 is TGTGCCAGCAGCCCCTATCCGGGACAGACCTACGAGCAGTACTTC.

This clonotype was counted ten times or more. This chain joins TRBV7-9 and TRBJ2-1; D is uncertain. Germline V gene lookup returns CDR1 SEHNR and CDR2 FQNEAQ (reference sequence). The CDR3 runs to 13 residues. Trimming shortened V by 5 bases and J by 4 bases, and 9 bases separated the two germline ends. The CDR3 nucleotides read TGTGCCAGCAGCCGACCTAATTACAATGAGCAGTTCTTC. Its translation: CASSRPNYNEQFF.

On this clonotype: One end of the junction does not line up with germline, which may come from a read error. The chain combines TRBV12-3 or TRBV12-4 with TRBJ1-1, with TRBD1 as a possible D gene (5 bases). The CDR3 contains 15 residues. The CDR3 sequence is CASSPTGSGTGEAFF. In DNA, the CDR3 is TGTGCTAGCAGCCCCACCGGGTCTGGAACAGGAGAAGCTTTCTTT.

This clonotype was detected a few times. The rearrangement joins TRBV5-1 to TRBJ2-7; TRBD1 matches at 7 bases. CDR1 SGHRS and CDR2 YFSETQ come from the germline V gene. This CDR3 is 15 amino acids long. V lost 0 bases, J lost 2 bases, and 5 bases stayed unmatched. DNA for the CDR3: TGCGCCAGCAGCTTGGAACCGGGACAGACCTACGAGCAGTACTTC. This sequence encodes CASSLEPGQTYEQYF.

On this clonotype itself: This could be a read error, since a much larger clone is one nucleotide away. The genes are TRBV6-4 and TRBJ2-3, with D possibly called TRBD1 or TRBD2 (5 bases each). Germline V gene sequence: CDR1 MRHNA, CDR2 SNTAGT. Trimming removed 5 bases from V and 3 bases from J, with 21 bases in between. The CDR3 totals 17 residues. DNA for the CDR3: TGTGCCAGCAGTTTATCGGTTAGGGACGAGGCTACAGATACGCAGTATTTT. Its protein product is CASSLSVRDEATDTQYF.

This clonotype was counted a few times. The chain has TRBV29-1 and TRBJ2-3; the match to TRBD1 covers 12 bases. Per the germline V gene, CDR1 is SQVTM and CDR2 is ANQGSEA. The junction had 5 bases not matched to a gene; V was cut back by 3 bases and J by 7 bases. The CDR3 totals 14 residues. Here the CDR3 DNA reads TGCAGCGTTGAGCGGGACAGGGGGCCGAATACGCAGTATTTT. As protein: CSVERDRGPNTQYF.

This clonotype was detected many times. V gene TRBV27 combines with J gene TRBJ2-1, with TRBD2 identical over 12 bases. J gave up 1 base and V 5 bases, and 6 bases lay outside the gene matches. The germline CDR1 and CDR2 sequences are MNHEY and SMNVEV (reference sequence). The CDR3 extends over 17 amino acids. CDR3 DNA sequence: TGTGCCAGCAGTCCGTGGACTAGCGGGACTTCCTACAATGAGCAGTTCTTC. Translation: CASSPWTSGTSYNEQFF.

This clonotype appeared many times. The chain has TRBV6-5 and TRBJ2-3; D is unresolved. There are 13 residues in the CDR3. The germline V gene encodes CDR1 MNHEY and CDR2 SVGAGI. The ends were cut back, 0 bases at V and 2 bases at J, with 3 bases in the middle. The CDR3 bases are TGTGCCAGCAGTTACTCGAACACAGATACGCAGTATTTT. Residues: CASSYSNTDTQYF.

V and J are TRBV4-1 and TRBJ2-3; D gene ambiguous. The CDR3 is made up of 15 amino acids. Trimming shortened V by 2 bases and J by 4 bases, and 13 bases separated the two germline ends. Germline-derived CDR1 and CDR2 are MGHRA and YSYEKL. The chain's CDR3 is CASSQLHHGSDTQYF. The CDR3, as DNA: TGCGCCAGCAGCCAATTACATCACGGGTCAGATACGCAGTATTTT.

In this sample, this clonotype turned up once. Since a far larger clone is one base different, this is likely a read error. CDR3 sequence (DNA): TGCACCAGCAGCTTGGGAGGGACATACAATGAGCAGTTCTTC. Its protein product is CTSSLGGTYNEQFF. V gene TRBV5-1 combines with J gene TRBJ2-1, with a possible D match to TRBD2 (7 bases). In germline, CDR1 is SGHRS, CDR2 YFSETQ. The CDR3 totals 14 residues.

The chain links TRBV20-1 to TRBJ1-1; weak D call: TRBD1 (5 bases). The CDR3 runs to 15 residues. Trimming took off 3 bases at V and 0 bases at J, with 14 bases between the two ends. Germline CDR1 is DFQATT and CDR2 is SNEGSKA (reference sequence). CDR3 sequence: CSASFQGTVNTEAFF. In DNA, the CDR3 is TGCAGTGCTAGCTTTCAGGGAACGGTGAACACTGAAGCTTTCTTT.

The table lists this clonotype with many counts. The chain links TRBV6-5 to TRBJ1-5; 7 positions match TRBD1. There are 14 residues in the CDR3. V dropped 5 bases and J dropped 3; count of bases not matched to a gene: 4. Germline values: CDR1 MNHEY, CDR2 SVGAGI. CDR3 nucleotides: TGTGCCAGCAGTAGAGACAGGGTCAATCAGCCCCAGCATTTT. Protein sequence: CASSRDRVNQPQHF.

The chain recombines TRBV12-3 or TRBV12-4 with TRBJ2-7, with D perhaps TRBD1 or TRBD2 (5 bases each). Gene TRBJ2-5 matches the end of the DNA better, so the J call may be wrong. The CDR3 is made up of 15 amino acids. The CDR3 region has the DNA TGTGCCAGCAGTTTCTCGGGGACGGACGGGGAGACCCAGTACTTC. Its translation: CASSFSGTDGETQYF.

In DNA, the CDR3 is TGTGCCAGCAGCTCGGAGGGCCATCAGCCCCAGCATTTT. This sequence encodes CASSSEGHQPQHF. The V call is TRBV7-9, the J call TRBJ1-5; D not resolved. Germline assignment: CDR1 SEHNR and CDR2 FQNEAQ (reference sequence). V dropped 4 bases and J dropped 5 bases, with 9 bases sitting between them. The CDR3 totals 13 residues.

The rearrangement uses TRBV6-5 and TRBJ1-4; TRBD1 aligns across 12 bases. Trimming cost V 5 bases and J 4 bases; bases outside gene matches: 5. The CDR3 has 16 residues. CDR1 and CDR2 from the germline V gene are MNHEY and SVGAGI. For the CDR3, the DNA is TGTGCCAGCAGTCACGGGACAGGGGGCGGTAATGAAAAACTGTTTTTT. Protein: CASSHGTGGGNEKLFF.

CDR3 protein: CAISEYSNEQFF. For the CDR3, the DNA is TGTGCCATCAGTGAGTACAGTAATGAGCAGTTCTTC. This rearrangement joins TRBV10-3 to TRBJ2-1; D uncertain. The CDR3 totals 12 residues. The germline CDR1 and CDR2 sequences are ENHRY and SYGVKD. V lost 1 base and J 7 bases, leaving 5 bases between the germline ends.

This clonotype was detected many times. V and J are TRBV7-2 and TRBJ2-7; TRBD1 matches 8 bases. The germline CDR1 and CDR2 sequences are SGHTA and FQGNSA. This CDR3 is built from 16 residues. Trimming removed 5 bases from V and 0 bases from J; junction bases left unmatched: 9. Here the CDR3 DNA reads TGTGCCAGCAGCATGGACAGGGCCGTGGGCTCCTACGAGCAGTACTTC. It specifies CASSMDRAVGSYEQYF. The variable domain in full, completed from reference TRBV7-2 and TRBJ2-7, reads GAGVSQSPSNKVTEKGKDVELRCDPISGHTALYWYRQSLGQGLEFLIYFQGNSAPDKSGLPSDRFSAERTGGSVSTLTIQRTQQEDSAVYLCASSMDRAVGSYEQYFGPGTRLTVT.

In regard to this clonotype: A much larger clone is a single base away; this may be a read error. This chain links TRBV9 with TRBJ2-1, with TRBD2 matching over 13 bases. CDR3 length equals 17 residues. Germline V CDR1 and CDR2: SGDLS, YYNGEE. CDR3: CASSPRGTSGVYSEQFF. The CDR3 DNA follows: TGTGCCAGCAGCCCCCGCGGGACTAGCGGGGTTTACAGTGAGCAGTTCTTC.

To note about this clonotype: A much larger clone is a single base away; this may be a read error. J is TRBJ1-1 and V is TRBV7-9; D unclear. V dropped 7 bases and J dropped 4 bases, with 7 bases sitting between them. The CDR3 runs 11 residues. Germline V gene sequence: CDR1 SEHNR, CDR2 FQNEAQ (reference sequence). CDR3 residues: CASTPSTEAFF. The CDR3 DNA reads TGTGCCAGCACCCCGAGCACTGAAGCTTTCTTT.

Remarks on this clonotype: A junction boundary mismatches the germline segment, possibly from a read error. The rearrangement joins TRBV5-8 to TRBJ2-1; D is possibly TRBD1 (6 bases). The V gene's germline CDR1 is SGHTS and CDR2 YDEGEE. The CDR3 contains 16 residues. CDR3 in amino acids: CASSLSYRVSYNVQFF. For the CDR3, the DNA is TGTGCCAGCAGCTTGAGCTACAGGGTCTCCTACAATGTGCAGTTCTTC.

This clonotype showed up many times. A junction end diverges from the germline sequence, so it may reflect a read error. The rearrangement uses TRBV6-5 and TRBJ2-6; no firm D call. The CDR3 spans 16 residues. Germline assignment: CDR1 MNHEY and CDR2 SVGAGI. The CDR3 protein is CASSYSSSSGANVLTF. Here the CDR3 DNA reads TGTGCCAGCAGCTACTCATCAAGCTCTGGGGCCAACGTCCTGACTTTC.

The sample holds one count of this clonotype. V gene TRBV30 combines with J gene TRBJ1-5; D may be TRBD1 (6 bases). V shed 4 bases and J shed 2 bases, with 15 bases lying between them. The CDR3 runs to 15 residues. Germline CDR1 GTSNPN, CDR2 SVGIG (reference sequence). CDR3 nucleotide sequence: TGTGCCTGGACTCTAGGGGGAACCGGCAATCAGCCCCAGCATTTT. This sequence encodes CAWTLGGTGNQPQHF.

This clonotype was counted between two and nine times. This rearrangement joins TRBV7-2 to TRBJ1-2, with 10 bases lining up with TRBD1. CDR1 is SGHTA and CDR2 is FQGNSA in the germline V gene. The CDR3 is 13 amino acids. Trimming removed 1 base from V and 13 bases from J; junction bases left unmatched: 6. CDR3 sequence (DNA): TGTGCCAGCAGCTTAGGATGGACAGGGGGGGTCACCTTC. This translates into CASSLGWTGGVTF.